This TCR beta chain originates from a study of blood T cell repertoires in COVID-19. The CDR3 has 15 amino acids. In germline, CDR1 is SGHAT, CDR2 FQNNGV. Deletions cut 5 bases from V and 0 bases from J, with 8 bases between. Ages ranged from roughly 18 to 100 years, with residence in 20 to 30 US areas. A COVID-19 case was met by exposed participants within 2 weeks before study entry. The repertoire was sequenced with immunoSEQ multiplex PCR; TCRdb's copy has only in-frame clones and lacks some. The table shows fewer than 250,000 clones, with roughly 85% occurring only once. Sequenced sample: PBMCs or T cells enriched from blood (not recorded which). The rearrangement links TRBV11-2 to TRBJ2-6; no clear D gene. The sequence came from a woman between 50 and 59 years old who had been exposed to COVID-19. CDR3 residues: CASSPISSGANVLTF. CDR3 DNA: TGTGCCAGCAGCCCAATTAGCTCTGGGGCCAACGTCCTGACTTTC. Complete variable domain (other parts from reference TRBV11-2 and TRBJ2-6): EAGVAQSPRYKIIEKRQSVAFWCNPISGHATLYWYQQILGQGPKLLIQFQNNGVVDDSQLPKDRFSAERLKGVDSTLKIQPAKLEDSAVYLCASSPISSGANVLTFGAGSRLTVL.